This T cell receptor beta chain came from a study of blood T cells in healthy people across ages. This CDR3 region has 15 residues. V was cut by 3 bases and J by 1 base, with 13 bases left in between. From germline, CDR1 is SGHRS and CDR2 YFSETQ. Healthy Caucasian individuals from Russia aged roughly 6 to 95 were enrolled as donors. They isolated at least 6 million PBMCs from each sample. A J-beta primer mix and a sample-barcoded 5' primer were used in a second PCR of roughly 7 to 12 cycles. TCRdb processed the 5' RACE reads anew with MiXCR; each CDR3 protein has one entry. Here the sample spans about 1.1 million distinct CDR3 sequences, more than 30% being singletons.

The chain employs TRBV5-1 and TRBJ1-1; TRBD1 is a possible D gene (5 bases). This TCR derives from a young man in good health. Sample: blood. As DNA, the CDR3 is TGCGCCAGCAGCTGGGGGGGACTTTCGAACACTGAAGCTTTCTTT. Translating gives CASSWGGLSNTEAFF. The full variable domain, in which reference TRBV5-1 and TRBJ1-1 provide the parts outside the CDR3, is KAGVTQTPRYLIKTRGQQVTLSCSPISGHRSVSWYQQTPGQGLQFLFEYFSETQRNKGNFPGRFSGRQFSNSRSEMNVSTLELGDSALYLCASSWGGLSNTEAFFGQGTRLTVV.